This paragraph covers one T cell receptor (beta chain) sequence. The V gene lost 1 base and the J gene lost 4 bases, with 11 bases spanning the gap. Germline CDR1 SGHTA, CDR2 FQGNSA. CDR3 length: 15 residues. The data were produced by immunoSEQ multiplex PCR, yet TCRdb's version contains in-frame clones alone and is incomplete. The sample yields 74,000 or so clones, 95% to 98% seen once. The data belong to a study of technical replicates of blood from a handful of donors. What was sequenced was T cells isolated from PBMCs. The chain links TRBV7-2 to TRBJ2-1, with D possibly matching TRBD2 (6 bases). The sequence was collected from a human donor in good health. CDR3: CASSLENSGYNEQFF. For the CDR3, the DNA is TGTGCCAGCAGCTTAGAGAATAGCGGATACAATGAGCAGTTCTTC.